The 12 T cell receptor beta chains in this list originate from one sample, sequenced in a study of tumor and adjacent non-tumor tissue in lung cancer. A modified ARM-PCR protocol with three rounds of nested PCR amplified TCRbeta. TCRdb reanalysed the multiplex PCR reads using MiXCR and keeps one entry per CDR3 protein. The data show more than 55,000 distinct CDR3 sequences, about 56% seen once. No cell sorting was done before RNA was extracted from the tissue. More than 3 cm separated this lung sample from the edge of the tumor. Sequencing was done on a sample of distant non-tumor lung tissue. These receptors all stem from a man between 70 and 80 years old with non-small cell lung cancer.

The CDR3 is CASSTGLAVYNEQFF. The CDR3 nucleotides read TGTGCCAGCAGTACAGGACTAGCCGTTTACAATGAGCAGTTCTTC. The V call is TRBV6-5, the J call TRBJ2-1; 8 bases are shared with TRBD2. The germline V gene has CDR1 MNHEY and CDR2 SVGAGI. There are 15 residues in the CDR3. Losses at the gene ends were 5 bases for V and 4 bases for J; bases not matched to a gene: 7.

Comments on this clonotype: This is likely a read error, given that the CDR3 carries no conserved phenylalanine or tryptophan at its end. The DNA is omitted, as the CDR3 cannot be located on it reliably, and the CDR3 follows TCRdb's listing. The chain is built from TRBV5-5 and TRBJ2-7; the table's D call, TRBD2, has no DNA check behind it. The CDR3 sequence runs 15 residues, both termini included. From germline, CDR1 is SGHKS and CDR2 YYEKEE (reference sequence). CDR3: CASSLAGFPLYEQCI.

Turning to this clonotype: It may be a read error: a sequence one base away is much more abundant. J is TRBJ2-3 and V is TRBV4-2, with D perhaps being TRBD1 or TRBD2 (5 bases each). Germline loops: CDR1 LGHNA, CDR2 YNFKEQ. The CDR3 is 16 amino acids. Trimming left V 2 bases short and J 2 bases short, with 14 bases between. The CDR3 loop is CASSQSLRGATDTQYF. CDR3 DNA sequence: TGTGCCAGCAGCCAAAGTTTGAGAGGGGCCACAGATACGCAGTATTTT.

About this clonotype itself: One base away lies a much larger clone, so this may be a sequencing read error. The chain joins TRBV10-3 to TRBJ1-1; D gene unclear. Germline V CDR1 and CDR2: ENHRY, SYGVKD. V dropped 7 bases and J dropped 0 bases, with 15 bases sitting between them. This CDR3 contains 15 residues. Here the CDR3 DNA reads TGTGCCATCACTCAGGAAAGCAGCATGAACACTGAAGCTTTCTTT. It codes for CAITQESSMNTEAFF.

For this clonotype: Just one base apart from a much larger clone, this may be a read error. The chain uses TRBV6-1 and TRBJ1-5, with D uncertain. Trimming took 5 bases from V and 0 from J, leaving 8 bases between them. This CDR3 has 14 residues. Germline CDR1 and CDR2: MNHNS and SASEGT. CDR3: CASSKEASNQPQHF. CDR3 nucleotides: TGTGCCAGCAGTAAGGAAGCTAGCAATCAGCCCCAGCATTTT.

The chain recombines TRBV20-1 with TRBJ1-5; the match to TRBD1 covers 7 bases. In germline, CDR1 is DFQATT, CDR2 SNEGSKA (reference sequence). The V and J ends lost 0 bases and 6 bases, in that order; junction bases with no gene match: 8. CDR3 length: 15 residues. This CDR3 reads CSARETGERGQPQHF. The CDR3 DNA follows: TGCAGTGCTAGAGAAACAGGGGAGAGGGGTCAGCCCCAGCATTTT.

The genes are TRBV2 and TRBJ2-5; 7 nucleotides agree with TRBD2. Germline V gene data show CDR1 as SNHLY and CDR2 as FYNNEI. Trimming removed 9 bases from V and 5 bases from J; junction bases left unmatched: 12. The CDR3 extends over 14 amino acids. The CDR3: CASSGSGEAETQYF. As DNA, the CDR3 is TGTGCCAGTAGCGGAAGCGGGGAGGCGGAGACCCAGTACTTC.

Notes on this clonotype: As the CDR3 is not closed by the conserved phenylalanine or tryptophan, this likely results from a read error. The rearrangement uses TRBV11-2 and TRBJ2-6; 8 nucleotides agree with TRBD2. This CDR3 comprises 17 residues. Looked up from germline, CDR1 is SGHAT and CDR2 is FQNNGV. DNA of the CDR3: TGTGCCAGCAGCTCCCGGGAGGGTAGCTCTGGGGCCAACATCCTGACTTTA. Its protein product is CASSSREGSSGANILTL.

With respect to this clonotype: At one of its ends the junction is not consistent with the germline gene, which may arise from a read error. J is TRBJ2-2 and V is TRBV11-2, with 7 bases fitting TRBD1. This CDR3 is built from 16 residues. Germline V gene data show CDR1 as SGHAT and CDR2 as FQNNGV. The CDR3 sequence is CASTIQGTLFVGDLFF. CDR3 nucleotides: TGTGCCAGCACCATACAGGGGACGTTGTTCGTCGGGGACCTGTTTTTT.

About this clonotype itself: An end of the junction does not agree with germline; a read error may underlie this. The chain uses TRBV4-1 and TRBJ2-5, with D possibly matching TRBD1 (6 bases). Germline CDR1 and CDR2: MGHRA and YSYEKL. This CDR3 contains 15 residues. The CDR3 protein is CASSQVRDMALIQYF. For the CDR3, the DNA is TGCGCCAGCAGCCAAGTCCGGGACATGGCGTTGATCCAGTATTTC.

This clonotype was picked up one time. A clone one base away is much larger, so this may be a read error. The CDR3 coding sequence is TGTGCCAGCAGCCCCAGAGAGGGGTCCGGGGAGCTGTTTTTT. Protein: CASSPREGSGELFF. This chain links TRBV7-9 with TRBJ2-2; D tentatively fits TRBD1 or TRBD2 (5 bases each). Deletions cut 5 bases from V and 6 bases from J, with 13 bases between. The CDR3 is 14 amino acids. In germline, CDR1 is SEHNR, CDR2 FQNEAQ (reference sequence).

In its sample, this clonotype was seen many times. The CDR3 loop reads CASSWRGTIQETQYF. CDR3 bases: TGTGCCAGCAGCTGGAGGGGGACAATTCAAGAGACCCAGTACTTC. The chain uses TRBV13 and TRBJ2-5; perhaps D is TRBD1 or TRBD2 (6 bases each). Trimming took 4 bases from V and 2 from J, leaving 14 bases between them. The CDR3 covers 15 residues. Germline V gene lookup returns CDR1 PRHDT and CDR2 FYEKMQ (reference sequence).